One sample yielded the 21 T cell receptor beta chains listed below, sequenced in a study of blood T cell repertoires in COVID-19. Here immunoSEQ multiplex PCR was the method, and the copy in TCRdb shows in-frame clones only, minus some. In the table there are under 300,000 clones, roughly three quarters of which are singletons. Source material: peripheral blood. The origin of the receptors is a woman between 40 and 50 years old with active or convalescent COVID-19.

This clone was seen more than once but under ten times. The V call is TRBV3-1 (or the pseudogene TRBV3-2), the J call TRBJ2-5; 10 bases match TRBD2. The CDR3 runs to 15 residues. After removal of 1 base from V and 1 base from J, the junction contained 0 bases not matched to a gene. The germline CDR1 and CDR2 sequences are LGHDT and YNNKEL (reference sequence). The chain's CDR3 is CASSQGTSGQETQYF. The CDR3 coding sequence is TGTGCCAGCAGCCAAGGGACTAGCGGCCAAGAGACCCAGTACTTC.

This clone was counted a few times. This CDR3 is CASKTSGGAPDTQYF. The CDR3, as DNA: TGTGCCAGCAAAACTAGCGGGGGGGCCCCAGATACGCAGTATTTT. The chain couples TRBV6-5 to TRBJ2-3; 13 bases align to TRBD2. Germline loops: CDR1 MNHEY, CDR2 SVGAGI. The CDR3 has 15 residues. Germline trimming cut 7 bases from V and 4 bases from J; bases unmatched to any gene: 5.

The chain has TRBV2 and TRBJ2-5, with D maybe TRBD2 (5 bases). This CDR3 contains 14 residues. Germline loops: CDR1 SNHLY, CDR2 FYNNEI. Between the trimmed V and J ends, which lost 3 bases and 2 bases, there was a span of 10 bases. CDR3 bases: TGTGCCAGCAGTGACTTCCCGGGGCAAGAGACCCAGTACTTC. This gives the protein CASSDFPGQETQYF.

The chain recombines TRBV15 with TRBJ1-5, with TRBD1 matching over 7 bases. V lost 5 bases, J lost 4 bases, and 5 bases stayed unmatched. CDR1 is LNHNV, CDR2 YYDKDF, per germline (reference sequence). The CDR3 has 14 amino acids. Written as DNA, the CDR3 is TGTGCCACCAGCGCCGGACAGGAGAATCAGCCCCAGCATTTT. It specifies CATSAGQENQPQHF.

This clone was detected once. The chain combines TRBV9 with TRBJ2-3; the D gene is possibly TRBD2 (5 bases). The CDR3 length is 17 residues. V shed 3 bases and J shed 0 bases, with 17 bases lying between them. Germline V CDR1 and CDR2: SGDLS, YYNGEE. Written as DNA, the CDR3 is TGTGCCAGCAGCGCCCCTGGTAGCGAGCGTAGCACAGATACGCAGTATTTT. It yields the protein CASSAPGSERSTDTQYF.

This chain uses TRBV12-2 with TRBJ1-6; the table gives TRBD1 as D, unverified against the DNA. TRBV12-2 counts as a pseudogene. The CDR3 loop spans 14 amino acids. The CDR3 spells CASRLEAGVSPLHF. CDR3 DNA sequence: TGTGCAAGTCGCTTAGAGGCAGGGGTTTCACCCCTCCACTTT.

This clone was found a few times. The V call is TRBV13, the J call TRBJ1-4; no definite D call. Germline CDR1 is PRHDT and CDR2 is FYEKMQ (reference sequence). Trimming took 5 bases from V and 5 from J, leaving 9 bases between them. This CDR3 contains 13 residues. Here the CDR3 DNA reads TGTGCCAGCAGCCCAAGAGGGAATGAAAAACTGTTTTTT. Translated, it gives CASSPRGNEKLFF.

The chain combines TRBV29-1 with TRBJ1-4, with no clear D. The germline gives CDR1 SQVTM, CDR2 ANQGSEA. V shed 7 bases and J shed 3 bases, with 15 bases lying between them. The CDR3 runs to 14 residues. The CDR3 spells CSASVGVANEKLFF. CDR3 sequence (DNA): TGCAGCGCGAGTGTCGGGGTAGCTAATGAAAAACTGTTTTTT.

This clone showed up just a few times. The chain uses TRBV2 and TRBJ2-7; TRBD1 matches 9 bases. The CDR3 is made up of 14 amino acids. Germline values: CDR1 SNHLY, CDR2 FYNNEI. The trim removed 4 bases at V and 6 bases at J, leaving 7 bases unmatched. The CDR3 loop reads CASSGGTGGIEQYF. The CDR3 DNA follows: TGTGCCAGCAGTGGCGGAACAGGGGGCATCGAGCAGTACTTC.

This CDR3 reads CASKQRGDTDTQYF. The CDR3 coding sequence is TGTGCCAGTAAGCAGCGGGGGGACACAGATACGCAGTATTTT. This rearrangement joins TRBV19 to TRBJ2-3; 9 bases fit TRBD2. This CDR3 contains 14 residues. Germline V gene lookup returns CDR1 LNHDA and CDR2 SQIVND (reference sequence). J was trimmed by 2 bases and V by 7 bases; bases with no gene match: 4.

Only a few counts were recorded for this clone. This chain uses TRBV5-1 with TRBJ1-3; D is perhaps TRBD1 (6 bases). V was trimmed by 4 bases and J by 4 bases, leaving 18 bases between them. Germline values: CDR1 SGHRS, CDR2 YFSETQ. This CDR3 has 16 residues. CDR3 residues: CASSPGGQWAGNTIYF. DNA of the CDR3: TGCGCCAGCAGCCCGGGGGGACAATGGGCAGGAAACACCATATATTTT.

The chain links TRBV18 to TRBJ1-3; D is uncertain. The CDR3 spans 15 residues. Germline V gives CDR1 KGHSH, CDR2 LQKENI. Trimming removed 6 bases from V and 0 bases from J, with 12 bases in between. Here the CDR3 DNA reads TGTGCCAGCTCGCGTATCCTGAGCTCTGGAAACACCATATATTTT. Amino acid sequence: CASSRILSSGNTIYF.

V gene TRBV3-1 (or the pseudogene TRBV3-2) combines with J gene TRBJ2-2; 8 bases line up with TRBD1. Looked up from germline, CDR1 is LGHDT and CDR2 is YNNKEL (reference sequence). J was trimmed by 6 bases and V by 3 bases; bases with no gene match: 3. The CDR3 has 14 residues. The CDR3 protein is CASSHRGQSGELFF. CDR3 DNA sequence: TGTGCCAGCAGCCACAGGGGGCAGTCCGGGGAGCTGTTTTTT.

The rearrangement joins TRBV2 to TRBJ1-5, with 7 bases identical to TRBD1. The CDR3 is 15 amino acids. Trimming at V came to 3 bases and at J to 6 bases, leaving 8 bases not matched to a gene. Germline V gene sequence: CDR1 SNHLY, CDR2 FYNNEI. The CDR3 is CASSDRAGGSQPQHF. The CDR3 DNA follows: TGTGCCAGCAGTGACAGGGCAGGGGGGAGTCAGCCCCAGCATTTT.

The table lists this clone with a count of one. The chain carries TRBV11-2 and TRBJ2-5; 10 bases map to TRBD1. After removal of 4 bases from V and 0 bases from J, the junction contained 11 bases not matched to a gene. There are 18 residues in the CDR3. Germline V gene sequence: CDR1 SGHAT, CDR2 FQNNGV. Here the CDR3 DNA reads TGTGCCAGCAGCTCAATACGACGGACAGGGGGTTACCAAGAGACCCAGTACTTC. Translation gives CASSSIRRTGGYQETQYF.

This clone was seen a few times. V usage is TRBV30 and J usage is TRBJ1-4; TRBD1 matches 7 bases. V lost 4 bases to trimming and J lost 4 bases; unmatched junction nucleotides: 0. CDR1 is GTSNPN, CDR2 SVGIG, per germline (reference sequence). This CDR3 has 12 residues. Here the CDR3 DNA reads TGTGCCTGGACAGGGGGTAATGAAAAACTGTTTTTT. Translating it yields CAWTGGNEKLFF. Together with reference TRBV30 and TRBJ1-4, the CDR3 gives the full variable domain: SQTIHQWPATLVQPVGSPLSLECTVEGTSNPNLYWYRQAAGRGLQLLFYSVGIGQISSEVPQNLSASRPQDRQFILSSKKLLLSDSGFYLCAWTGGNEKLFFGSGTQLSVL.

The gene calls are TRBV11-2 and TRBJ2-2; the match to TRBD1 covers 9 bases. The CDR3 covers 14 residues. V lost 7 bases and J lost 7; bases outside the gene matches: 7. The germline CDR1 and CDR2 sequences are SGHAT and FQNNGV. CDR3 in amino acids: CASIRDRADGELFF. CDR3 coding DNA: TGTGCCAGCATCCGGGACAGGGCTGACGGGGAGCTGTTTTTT.

The gene calls are TRBV6-5 and TRBJ1-2; maybe TRBD1 (6 bases). Between the trimmed V and J ends, which lost 6 bases and 4 bases, there was a span of 9 bases. Germline V lookup: CDR1 MNHEY, CDR2 SVGAGI. CDR3 length: 12 residues. Written as DNA, the CDR3 is TGTGCCAGCAGGGACAGACTCTATGGCTACACCTTC. Translation gives CASRDRLYGYTF.

This clone turned up a few times. The rearrangement uses TRBV5-1 and TRBJ2-2; D is possibly TRBD1 (6 bases). The ends were cut back, 4 bases at V and 3 bases at J, with 19 bases in the middle. Germline CDR1 is SGHRS and CDR2 is YFSETQ. The CDR3 length is 17 residues. CDR3 nucleotide sequence: TGCGCCAGCAGCCTACAACCTCCGGACAGATACACCGGGGAGCTGTTTTTT. This translates into CASSLQPPDRYTGELFF.

The chain is built from TRBV4-2 and TRBJ1-3, with 7 bases matching TRBD1. The junction had 1 base not matched to a gene; V was cut back by 0 bases and J by 2 bases. The length of the CDR3 is 15 residues. Germline V lookup: CDR1 LGHNA, CDR2 YNFKEQ. The CDR3 bases are TGTGCCAGCAGCCAAGATAGGGGGCCTGGAAACACCATATATTTT. It is translated as CASSQDRGPGNTIYF.

The V gene is TRBV3-1 (or the pseudogene TRBV3-2), the J gene TRBJ1-2, with 7 nucleotides matching TRBD1. V was clipped by 3 bases and J by 10 bases; unmatched bases: 8. This CDR3 is built from 13 residues. Germline V gene lookup returns CDR1 LGHDT and CDR2 YNNKEL (reference sequence). CDR3 loop: CASSHGTDLVYTF. In DNA form, the CDR3 reads TGTGCCAGCAGCCACGGGACAGATCTTGTCTACACCTTC.